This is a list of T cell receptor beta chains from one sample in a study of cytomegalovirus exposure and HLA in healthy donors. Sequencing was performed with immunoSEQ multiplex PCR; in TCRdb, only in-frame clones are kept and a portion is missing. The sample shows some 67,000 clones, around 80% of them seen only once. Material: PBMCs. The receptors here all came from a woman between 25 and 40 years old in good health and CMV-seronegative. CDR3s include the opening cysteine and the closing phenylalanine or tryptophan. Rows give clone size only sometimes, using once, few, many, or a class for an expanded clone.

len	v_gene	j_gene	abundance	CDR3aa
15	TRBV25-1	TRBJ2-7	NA	CASSGTVYPLYEQYF
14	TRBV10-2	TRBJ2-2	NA	CASSESPGTGELFF
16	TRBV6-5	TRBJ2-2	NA	CASSYSGQGRTGELFF
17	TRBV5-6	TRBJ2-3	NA	CASSLGLAGGNTDTQYF
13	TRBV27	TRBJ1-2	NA	CASSLRQGGGYTF
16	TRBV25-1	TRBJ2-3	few	CASSDSGTGITDTQYF
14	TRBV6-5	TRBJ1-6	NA	CASSSRQGYSPLHF
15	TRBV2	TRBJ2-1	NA	CASVSGGDSYNEQFF
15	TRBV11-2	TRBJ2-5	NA	CASSPRLAIKETQYF
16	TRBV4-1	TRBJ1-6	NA	CASSLRRDRGNSPLHF
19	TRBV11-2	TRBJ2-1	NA	CASSLVASGGLSSYNEQFF
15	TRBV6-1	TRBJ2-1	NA	CASSLLAGGGDEQFF
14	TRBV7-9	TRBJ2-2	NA	CASRTSGRTGELFF
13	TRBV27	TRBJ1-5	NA	CASTRVSNQPQHF
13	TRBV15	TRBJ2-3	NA	CATSTRGEDTQYF
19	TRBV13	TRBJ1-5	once	CASSQGGTWEGRGNQPQHF
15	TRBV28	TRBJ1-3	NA	CASSFAGPSGNTIYF
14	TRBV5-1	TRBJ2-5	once	CASSWDRQVETQYF
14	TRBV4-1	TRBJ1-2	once	CASSLGTGVYGYTF
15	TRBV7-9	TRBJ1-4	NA	CASSSGGRTNEKLFF
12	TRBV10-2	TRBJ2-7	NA	CASSEGEYEQYF
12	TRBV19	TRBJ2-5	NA	CASRLSGETQYF